These 3 T cell receptor beta chains came from one sample sequenced in a study of human T cells and chemical hapten exposure. TCRdb re-derived calls from the RACE reads in MiXCR, one entry per CDR3 protein. The sample lists around 120,000 distinct CDR3 sequences; roughly 14% were seen once. The time point: pre-sensitization, week 0. The treatment here: therapeutic diphenylcyclopropenone sensitization with weekly scalp DPC. The sample here was whole blood, taken in connection with sensitization to the hapten diphenylcyclopropenone (DPC). The receptors come from a woman aged 18 to 35 with alopecia areata. Some clones in this sample may be carry-over from other donors' samples.

The sample holds many counts of this clonotype. The V and J genes are TRBV18 and TRBJ2-5; either TRBD1 or TRBD2 may supply D (5 bases each). V shed 0 bases and J shed 3 bases, with 17 bases lying between them. The CDR3 is 17 amino acids. The germline V gene encodes CDR1 KGHSH and CDR2 LQKENI. For the CDR3, the DNA is TGTGCCAGCTCACCACCGCGAGGGGAAAGGGGTGAAGAGACCCAGTACTTC. It specifies CASSPPRGERGEETQYF.

This chain links TRBV30 with TRBJ1-2; 7 nucleotides agree with TRBD1. V trimming: 2 bases; J trimming: 5 bases; junction bases outside the gene matches: 8. This CDR3 is built from 14 residues. Looked up from germline, CDR1 is GTSNPN and CDR2 is SVGIG (reference sequence). CDR3 region: CAWSTGQATYGYTF. The CDR3 coding sequence is TGTGCCTGGAGTACCGGACAGGCTACTTATGGCTACACCTTC.

The chain employs TRBV6-5 and TRBJ2-3, with D maybe TRBD2 (6 bases). Germline-derived CDR1 and CDR2 are MNHEY and SVGAGI. Trimming cost V 2 bases and J 5 bases, with 8 bases left between them. This CDR3 is built from 13 residues. The CDR3 spells CASSYLGGDTQYF. The CDR3 nucleotides read TGTGCCAGCAGTTACCTGGGGGGAGATACGCAGTATTTT.